Here is one T cell receptor beta chain with its context. Its antigen is currently unknown. The same CDR3 is also encoded by other DNA sequences in this sample. This entry belongs to a study of shared clonotypes between healthy human individuals. Study-wide points: Estimated richness was generally greater in naive than memory subsets.

Here immunoSEQ multiplex PCR was the method, and the copy in TCRdb shows in-frame clones only, minus some. The sample lists approximately 740,000 clones; 74% were seen once. The CDR3 consists of 12 residues. V lost 6 bases, J lost 4 bases, and 9 bases lay in between. In germline, CDR1 is MDHEN, CDR2 SYDVKM. Input material: memory CD4+ T cells sorted from blood. Subset noted: CD45RA-negative fraction. The sequence was obtained from a woman aged 25 to 39 in good health. The chain combines TRBV28 with TRBJ1-2; perhaps TRBD1 as D (6 bases). CDR3 nucleotide sequence: TGTGCCAGCAGGGACAGTATCTATGGCTACACCTTC. This codes for CASRDSIYGYTF.